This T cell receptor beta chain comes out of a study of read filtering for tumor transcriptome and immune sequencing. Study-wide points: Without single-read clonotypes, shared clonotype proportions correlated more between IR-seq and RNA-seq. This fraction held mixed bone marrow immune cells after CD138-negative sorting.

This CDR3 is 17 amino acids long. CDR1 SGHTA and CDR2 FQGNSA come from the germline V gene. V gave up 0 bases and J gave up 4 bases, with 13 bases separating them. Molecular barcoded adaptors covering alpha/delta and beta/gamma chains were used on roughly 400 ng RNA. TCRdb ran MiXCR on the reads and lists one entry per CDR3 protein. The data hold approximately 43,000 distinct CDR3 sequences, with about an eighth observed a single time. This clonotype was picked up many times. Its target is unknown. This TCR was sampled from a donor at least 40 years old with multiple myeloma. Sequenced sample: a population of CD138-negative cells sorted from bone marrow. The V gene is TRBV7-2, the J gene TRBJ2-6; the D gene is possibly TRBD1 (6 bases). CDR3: CASSLAGAGTGANVLTF. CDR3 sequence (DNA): TGTGCCAGCAGCTTAGCGGGAGCAGGGACAGGGGCCAACGTCCTGACTTTC.